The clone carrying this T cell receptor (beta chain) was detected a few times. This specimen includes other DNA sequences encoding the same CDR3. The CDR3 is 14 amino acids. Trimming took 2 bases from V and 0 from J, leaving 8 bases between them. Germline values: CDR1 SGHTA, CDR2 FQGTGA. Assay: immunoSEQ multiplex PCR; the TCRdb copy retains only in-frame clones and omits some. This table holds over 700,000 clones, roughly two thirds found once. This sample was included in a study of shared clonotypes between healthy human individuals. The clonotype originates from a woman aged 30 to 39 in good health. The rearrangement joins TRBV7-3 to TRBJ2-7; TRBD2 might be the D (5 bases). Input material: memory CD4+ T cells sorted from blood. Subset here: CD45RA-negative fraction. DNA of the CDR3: TGTGCCAGCAGCTTAGCGGGTAGCTCCTACGAGCAGTACTTC. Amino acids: CASSLAGSSYEQYF. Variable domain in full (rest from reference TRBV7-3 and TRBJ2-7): GAGVSQTPSNKVTEKGKYVELRCDPISGHTALYWYRQSLGQGPEFLIYFQGTGAADDSGLPNDRFFAVRPEGSVSTLKIQRTERGDSAVYLCASSLAGSSYEQYFGPGTRLTVT.